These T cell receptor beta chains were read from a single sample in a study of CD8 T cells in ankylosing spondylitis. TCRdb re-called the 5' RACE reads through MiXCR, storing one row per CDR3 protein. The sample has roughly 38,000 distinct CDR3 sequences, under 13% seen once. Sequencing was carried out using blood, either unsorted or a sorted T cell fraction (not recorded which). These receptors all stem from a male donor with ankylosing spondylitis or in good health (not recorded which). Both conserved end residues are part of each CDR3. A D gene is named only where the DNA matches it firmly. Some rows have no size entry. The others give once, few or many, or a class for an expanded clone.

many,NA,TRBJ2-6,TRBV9,TGTGCCAGCAGCGTAGAGGGGCAGGGCAACGTCCTGACTTTC,CASSVEGQGNVLTF
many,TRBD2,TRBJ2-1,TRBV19,TGTGCCAGTAGTACGTGGGCGGGAGTATCTGATGAGCAGTTCTTC,CASSTWAGVSDEQFF
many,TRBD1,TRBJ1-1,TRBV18,TGTGCCAGCTCACCGTCCCGGGACAGGGATGAAGCTTTCTTT,CASSPSRDRDEAFF
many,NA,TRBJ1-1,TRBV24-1,TGTGCCACCAGTGACCCCCGAGGGGTGAACACTGAAGCTTTCTTT,CATSDPRGVNTEAFF
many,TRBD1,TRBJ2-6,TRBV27,TGTGCCAGCAGCGCAGGGACAGGGAAACCTGGGGCCAACGTCCTGACTTTC,CASSAGTGKPGANVLTF
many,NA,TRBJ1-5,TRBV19,TGTGCCAGTAGTATGGAGACGCTTTCTCATCAGCCCCAGCATTTT,CASSMETLSHQPQHF
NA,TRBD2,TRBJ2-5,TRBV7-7,TGTGCTAGCAGCTTAGTGGGGCTAGCGGGAGTCGAAGAGACCCAGTACTTC,CASSLVGLAGVEETQYF
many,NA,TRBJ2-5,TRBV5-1,TGCGCCAGCAGCGAGTCGCAAGAGACCCAGTACTTC,CASSESQETQYF
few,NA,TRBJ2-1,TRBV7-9,TGTGCCAGCAGCTTATTTGGGGACTACAATGAGCAGTTCTTC,CASSLFGDYNEQFF
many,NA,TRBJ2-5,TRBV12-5,TGTGCTAGTGGTTTGGGGCTGGGGCCGGAGACCCAGTACTTC,CASGLGLGPETQYF
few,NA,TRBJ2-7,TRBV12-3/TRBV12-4,TGTGCCAGCAGTTTAGGTTCTGATTTCTACGAGCAGTACTTC,CASSLGSDFYEQYF
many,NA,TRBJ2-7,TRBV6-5,TGTGCCAGCAGTTCCTCGGGGGTCGGCGAGCAGTACTTC,CASSSSGVGEQYF
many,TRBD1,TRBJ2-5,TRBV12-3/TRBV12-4,TGTGCCAGCAGTTACCGGACAGGTGACCAGACCCAGTACTTC,CASSYRTGDQTQYF
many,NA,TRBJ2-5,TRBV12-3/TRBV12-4,TGTGCCAGCAGTCTTCGAGGGGGGCTCGGGGAGACCCAGTACTTC,CASSLRGGLGETQYF
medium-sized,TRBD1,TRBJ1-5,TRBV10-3,TGTGCCATCAGTGAGCCGACAGGGAATCAGCCCCAGCATTTT,CAISEPTGNQPQHF
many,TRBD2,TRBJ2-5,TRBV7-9,TGTGCCAGCAGCGAAAGACTAGCGGGACTGGAGACCCAGTACTTC,CASSERLAGLETQYF
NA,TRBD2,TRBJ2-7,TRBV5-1,TGCGCCAGCAGCCCGGCACCTAGCGGGAGTTTCGGCGAGCAGTACTTC,CASSPAPSGSFGEQYF
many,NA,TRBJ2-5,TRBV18,TGTGCCAGCTCACCACCGGGCGGTATGCAAGAGACCCAGTACTTC,CASSPPGGMQETQYF
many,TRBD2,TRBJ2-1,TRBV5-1,TGCGCCAGCAGCAATGAACCGGGACTAGTGTGGGATGAGCAGTTCTTC,CASSNEPGLVWDEQFF
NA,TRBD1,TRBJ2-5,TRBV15,TGTGCCACCAGCAGAGGGGGACAGGGTGCGGTGACCCAGTACTTC,CATSRGGQGAVTQYF
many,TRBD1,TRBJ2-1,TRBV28,TGTGCCAGCAGTTTATTTGTGGGACAGGGGTCCCACAATGAGCAGTTCTTC,CASSLFVGQGSHNEQFF
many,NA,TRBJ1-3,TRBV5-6,TGTGCCAGCAGCTTGTGGGAACCGCGCTCTGGAAACACCATATATTTT,CASSLWEPRSGNTIYF
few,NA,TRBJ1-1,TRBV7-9,TGTGCCAGCAGCCCCTACCGGAACACTGAAGCTTTCTTT,CASSPYRNTEAFF